This T cell receptor (beta chain) originates from a study of Graves' ophthalmopathy and Graves' hyperthyroidism. Investigators amplified TCR beta CDR3 regions from RNA transcripts. HTBI-primed RT-PCR formed the first round, and a multiplex PCR formed the second. From the multiplex PCR reads, TCRdb called clonotypes with MiXCR, one entry per CDR3 protein. The sample contains 500,000 to 700,000 distinct CDR3 sequences, roughly 40% of which appear only once. The CDR3 runs to 13 residues. Germline V CDR1 and CDR2: SNHLY, FYNNEI. V lost 6 bases to trimming and J lost 2 bases, with 10 bases between them. This clonotype showed up many times.

The clonotype was recovered from an adult man with Graves' hyperthyroidism. The sequenced sample was peripheral blood or thyroid tissue (not recorded which). The chain combines TRBV2 with TRBJ2-5; no reliable D call. For the CDR3, the DNA is TGTGCCAGCAGGCCGACGGTTCAAGAGACCCAGTACTTC. This codes for CASRPTVQETQYF.